This T cell receptor beta chain was captured in a study of blood T cell repertoires in COVID-19. Under the authors' procedure: Amplification of reference gene primers provided the estimated nucleated cell counts. The protocol was immunoSEQ multiplex PCR, while the TCRdb copy is restricted to in-frame clones and leaves out a portion. V, J and clone size reflect that table, while D and trimming were determined from the DNA. Of roughly 220,000 clones listed, around four fifths are singletons. The clonotype was recovered from a woman aged 55-70 years who had recovered from COVID-19. The sample consisted of peripheral blood.

The CDR3 protein is CASSYQTEFYEQYF. CDR3 sequence (DNA): TGTGCCAGCAGCTACCAGACTGAGTTCTACGAGCAGTACTTC. The chain uses TRBV5-6 and TRBJ2-7, with D unclear. The CDR3 totals 14 residues. Trimming took off 3 bases at V and 3 bases at J, with 13 bases between the two ends. CDR1 and CDR2 (germline): SGHDT, YYEEEE.